Sequencing of this T cell receptor beta chain was carried out in a study of graft-versus-host responses after intestinal transplantation. General observations from the study: GvH clonotypes were identified within recipient marrow, with a subset emerging first in ileum or blood.

Data came from immunoSEQ multiplex PCR; TCRdb stores just in-frame clones and leaves some out. The sample has under 95,000 clones, 89% seen once. In the case of this clone: What it recognizes is unknown.

The sequences come from unstimulated CD8+ T cells sorted from spleen or lymph node cells, collected before intestinal transplant. The sequence came from a human donor who received an intestinal transplant.

CDR3 nucleotide sequence: TGTGCCAGCAACATAGGGGGGGATGAGCAGTTCTTC. This codes for CASNIGGDEQFF. The rearrangement links TRBV9 to TRBJ2-1; tentative D call: TRBD2 (7 bases). This CDR3 contains 12 residues. Germline V gene sequence: CDR1 SGDLS, CDR2 YYNGEE. Trimming cost V 6 bases and J 8 bases, with 12 bases left between them.